The source of this TCR beta chain is a study of monozygotic twins with inflammatory bowel disease. Regarding this clonotype: Its antigen is unknown.

TCRdb reprocessed the 5' RACE reads and stores each CDR3 protein as one record, lacking DNA. The listing contains around 99,000 distinct CDR3 sequences. Study-wide findings and caveats: Data gave no support to a single strong signal or clonotype associated with IBD.

The CDR3 consists of 15 residues. Germline lookup yields CDR1 SGHNT and CDR2 YYREEE (reference sequence). J is TRBJ1-1 and V is TRBV5-4; no DNA is available, so the TRBD1 call from TCRdb remains unchecked. The receptor comes from a human donor with ulcerative colitis or Crohn's disease, or a healthy co-twin of an affected twin (not recorded which). Sequenced input: blood. The CDR3 region is CASSLARTEITEAFF.